One and the same sample provided the 26 T cell receptor beta chains below, sequenced in a study of blood T cell repertoires in COVID-19. Clones were sequenced by immunoSEQ multiplex PCR, and TCRdb holds only the in-frame ones, with some missing. The sample has 40,000 to 55,000 clones; 70% to 85% are singletons. Sequencing input: peripheral blood. All receptors come from a human donor in a cohort sampled during active COVID-19.

There are a few counts of this clone. The chain carries TRBV24-1 and TRBJ1-2; 10 nucleotides align to TRBD1. CDR3 length: 16 residues. CDR1 and CDR2 from the germline V gene are KGHDR and SFDVKD. With V trimmed by 5 bases and J by 5 bases, 10 bases remained unmatched. CDR3 loop: CATSGGRTGGSYGYTF. CDR3 in DNA: TGTGCCACCAGTGGGGGTAGGACAGGGGGTTCGTATGGCTACACCTTC.

This chain joins TRBV7-2 and TRBJ1-1, with 8 bases that match TRBD1. V lost 6 bases to trimming and J lost 1 base; unmatched junction nucleotides: 16. Germline values: CDR1 SGHTA, CDR2 FQGNSA. The CDR3 contains 18 residues. CDR3 DNA: TGTGCCAGCAGAAGTAGCGGTAGTGGGGACAGGAAGAACACTGAAGCTTTCTTT. It is translated as CASRSSGSGDRKNTEAFF.

There are a few counts of this clone. The gene calls are TRBV18 and TRBJ1-1; 7 bases are a match to TRBD1. This CDR3 spans 14 amino acids. The J segment lost 5 bases and the V segment lost 3 bases, leaving 6 bases of the junction unmatched. Per germline, CDR1 KGHSH and CDR2 LQKENI. This CDR3 reads CASSPRYRGTEAFF. The CDR3 region has the DNA TGTGCCAGCTCACCGAGATACAGGGGTACTGAAGCTTTCTTT.

This clone was seen just once. The rearrangement uses TRBV6-6 and TRBJ1-2; 7 positions match TRBD1. Unmatched junction bases numbered 3, after V lost 4 bases and J lost 7 bases. Germline CDR1 and CDR2: MNHNY and SVGAGI (reference sequence). The CDR3 runs 12 residues. DNA of the CDR3: TGTGCCAGCAGTTCAGACAGGGTTGGCTACACCTTC. Translated, it gives CASSSDRVGYTF.

The gene calls are TRBV23-1 and TRBJ2-7, with TRBD1 matching 7 bases. TRBV23-1 is designated an ORF whose function remains uncertain. The CDR3 length is 13 residues. V lost 7 bases, J lost 5 bases, and 8 bases stayed unmatched. The DNA for the CDR3 is TGCGCCAGCAACGTGAAGGGGGCCCACGAGCAGTACTTC. Amino acids: CASNVKGAHEQYF.

The rearrangement links TRBV5-1 to TRBJ1-2; 7 nucleotides agree with TRBD1. Trimming at V came to 3 bases and at J to 4 bases, leaving 9 bases not matched to a gene. The CDR3 totals 15 residues. Germline-derived CDR1 and CDR2 are SGHRS and YFSETQ. The DNA of the CDR3 is TGCGCCAGCAGCTCCAGTACCGGGACAGCCTATGGCTACACCTTC. Its protein product is CASSSSTGTAYGYTF.

The chain combines TRBV30 with TRBJ1-5, with D possibly matching TRBD1 (6 bases). This CDR3 region has 13 residues. With 5 bases removed from V and 6 bases from J, the gap between germline ends came to 14 bases. From germline, CDR1 is GTSNPN and CDR2 SVGIG (reference sequence). CDR3 DNA sequence: TGTGCCTGGGAGGGACAAACTGGTCAGCCCCAGCATTTT. It is translated as CAWEGQTGQPQHF.

The rearrangement uses TRBV9 and TRBJ2-1; D unresolved. CDR1 and CDR2 from the germline V gene are SGDLS and YYNGEE. V was trimmed by 7 bases and J by 7 bases, leaving 15 bases between them. There are 13 residues in the CDR3. The chain's CDR3 is CASASAPGNEQFF. CDR3 sequence (DNA): TGTGCCAGCGCGAGCGCCCCTGGGAATGAGCAGTTCTTC.

The chain has TRBV28 and TRBJ1-4; possibly TRBD1 for D (5 bases). The CDR3 has 13 amino acids. The V end was cut by 7 bases, the J end by 7 bases, with 13 bases between. The germline CDR1 and CDR2 sequences are MDHEN and SYDVKM. The CDR3 is CASTPGGAEKLFF. The CDR3 nucleotides are TGTGCCAGCACCCCCGGAGGGGCTGAAAAACTGTTTTTT.

The chain couples TRBV19 to TRBJ1-4, with D perhaps TRBD1 (5 bases). CDR1 and CDR2 (germline): LNHDA, SQIVND (reference sequence). This CDR3 contains 15 residues. V lost 4 bases and J 4 bases, leaving 13 bases between the germline ends. This CDR3 reads CASSKAGDNNEKLFF. CDR3 DNA: TGTGCCAGTAGTAAGGCGGGGGATAATAATGAAAAACTGTTTTTT.

J is TRBJ1-3 and V is TRBV2; D is uncertain. V was pared by 4 bases and J by 0 bases, with 13 bases between. The CDR3 has 16 residues. Germline CDR1 and CDR2: SNHLY and FYNNEI. The DNA of the CDR3 is TGTGCCAGCAGTGTCTTGGACGGGAGCTCTGGAAACACCATATATTTT. This gives the protein CASSVLDGSSGNTIYF.

The chain carries TRBV11-2 and TRBJ1-2; a weak D match, TRBD1 (5 bases). Trimming cost V 5 bases and J 3 bases, with 13 bases left between them. Looked up from germline, CDR1 is SGHAT and CDR2 is FQNNGV. The CDR3 has 14 amino acids. The CDR3 bases are TGTGCCAGCAGCGGGCCCGACAGCCACTATGGCTACACCTTC. As protein: CASSGPDSHYGYTF.

The genes are TRBV5-1 and TRBJ2-3, with 12 bases fitting TRBD2. Germline CDR1 reads SGHRS; CDR2 reads YFSETQ. Trimming cost V 0 bases and J 5 bases; bases outside gene matches: 4. This CDR3 region has 16 residues. In DNA form, the CDR3 reads TGCGCCAGCAGCTTGGGACTAGCGGGAGACGTAGATACGCAGTATTTT. It yields the protein CASSLGLAGDVDTQYF.

This CDR3 reads CASSLNPQGSYEQYF. The CDR3 coding sequence is TGCGCCAGCAGCTTGAATCCGCAGGGAAGCTACGAGCAGTACTTC. The genes are TRBV5-1 and TRBJ2-7; the D gene is possibly TRBD1 (5 bases). Trimming stripped 1 base from V and 3 bases from J, with 14 bases between. The CDR3 extends over 15 amino acids. Germline V CDR1 and CDR2: SGHRS, YFSETQ.

This clone was seen a handful of times. V and J are TRBV27 and TRBJ1-2; 7 bases align to TRBD1. From germline, CDR1 is MNHEY and CDR2 SMNVEV (reference sequence). With V trimmed by 2 bases and J by 8 bases, 11 bases remained unmatched. The CDR3 totals 15 residues. The chain's CDR3 is CASSLTTGTRQGYTF. The DNA for the CDR3 is TGTGCCAGCAGTTTAACGACAGGGACTCGGCAGGGCTACACCTTC.

The chain uses TRBV3-1 (or the pseudogene TRBV3-2) and TRBJ2-1; 16 positions agree with TRBD2. The CDR3 runs 16 residues. The J segment lost 10 bases and the V segment lost 6 bases, leaving 9 bases of the junction unmatched. Germline CDR1 is LGHDT and CDR2 is YNNKEL (reference sequence). The CDR3 nucleotides read TGTGCCAGCAGGTCCTCCGGGACTAGCGGGAGGGGAGAGCAGTTCTTC. Translation gives CASRSSGTSGRGEQFF.

The chain uses TRBV25-1 and TRBJ2-2; 9 bases line up with TRBD1. The germline V gene encodes CDR1 MGHDK and CDR2 SYGVNS. CDR3 size: 14 residues. The V segment lost 4 bases and the J segment 5 bases; nucleotides outside the gene matches: 2. In DNA, the CDR3 is TGTGCCAGCAGTGGGACAGGGGAAACCGGGGAGCTGTTTTTT. Its translation is CASSGTGETGELFF.

The V call is TRBV3-1 (or the pseudogene TRBV3-2), the J call TRBJ2-2; 7 bases agree with TRBD1. Germline V gene lookup returns CDR1 LGHDT and CDR2 YNNKEL (reference sequence). The CDR3 is 15 amino acids. Trimming cost V 4 bases and J 6 bases; bases outside gene matches: 8. Here the CDR3 reads CASSLGTVGAGELFF. The DNA for the CDR3 is TGTGCCAGCAGCCTCGGGACAGTCGGGGCCGGGGAGCTGTTTTTT.

J is TRBJ2-7 and V is TRBV6-2 or TRBV6-3, with a weak D call TRBD1 (5 bases). Per the germline V gene, CDR1 is MNHEY and CDR2 is SVGEGT. This CDR3 contains 15 residues. The V and J ends lost 6 bases and 0 bases respectively, with 15 bases between them. CDR3 residues: CASSQTGRDSYEQYF. CDR3 coding DNA: TGTGCCAGCAGCCAAACAGGCCGAGACTCCTACGAGCAGTACTTC.

The CDR3 here is CASRGGYQETQYF. The CDR3 bases are TGTGCCAGCAGGGGGGGATACCAAGAGACCCAGTACTTC. V and J are TRBV5-6 and TRBJ2-5, with a weak D call TRBD2 (6 bases). In germline, CDR1 is SGHDT, CDR2 YYEEEE. The ends were cut back, 5 bases at V and 0 bases at J, with 8 bases in the middle. This CDR3 comprises 13 residues.

The chain is built from TRBV18 and TRBJ2-7; 10 bases are a match to TRBD1. Trimming removed 6 bases from V and 3 bases from J; junction bases left unmatched: 8. The CDR3 totals 15 residues. The germline V gene has CDR1 KGHSH and CDR2 LQKENI. The CDR3 sequence: CASSLSGQGIYEQYF. The CDR3 DNA follows: TGTGCCAGCTCTCTATCGGGACAGGGGATCTACGAGCAGTACTTC.

This chain joins TRBV19 and TRBJ2-3; tentatively, D is TRBD2 (6 bases). The germline gives CDR1 LNHDA, CDR2 SQIVND (reference sequence). CDR3 size: 17 residues. Trimming took off 9 bases at V and 0 bases at J, with 22 bases between the two ends. CDR3 sequence: CARVGSAGMSSTDTQYF. CDR3 bases: TGTGCCAGAGTGGGGAGCGCGGGAATGTCTAGCACAGATACGCAGTATTTT.

This clone showed up many times. The chain uses TRBV28 and TRBJ1-2, with TRBD1 matching over 11 bases. The trim removed 3 bases at V and 7 bases at J, leaving 7 bases unmatched. The CDR3 runs to 15 residues. Germline V CDR1 and CDR2: MDHEN, SYDVKM. The CDR3 spells CASSLRTGGFGGYTF. CDR3 DNA sequence: TGTGCCAGCAGTTTGAGGACAGGGGGCTTCGGTGGCTACACCTTC.

The rearrangement uses TRBV19 and TRBJ1-4, with a tentative D call TRBD1 (5 bases). V was clipped by 11 bases and J by 2 bases, with 21 bases between them. This CDR3 has 16 residues. CDR1 and CDR2 from the germline V gene are LNHDA and SQIVND (reference sequence). In nucleotides, the CDR3 is TGTGCCGCAAGTAAAGGGAGGCGGGACACTAATGAAAAACTGTTTTTT. This encodes CAASKGRRDTNEKLFF.

The chain is built from TRBV3-1 (or the pseudogene TRBV3-2) and TRBJ1-2; 8 bases line up with TRBD1. The V gene end was trimmed by 4 bases and the J gene end by 13 bases; junction bases not matched to a gene: 14. The CDR3 runs 14 residues. Germline V gene sequence: CDR1 LGHDT, CDR2 YNNKEL (reference sequence). CDR3 in DNA: TGTGCCAGCAGCCCGCTTTTCGGACAGGGTATGTCCACCTTC. It specifies CASSPLFGQGMSTF.

This chain links TRBV4-3 with TRBJ2-1; D uncertain. The ends were cut back, 4 bases at V and 5 bases at J, with 12 bases in the middle. The germline V gene encodes CDR1 LGHNA and CDR2 YSLEER. The CDR3 loop spans 14 amino acids. The CDR3 DNA sequence: TGCGCCAGCAGCCTATACGACCGGGACAATGAGCAGTTCTTC. This codes for CASSLYDRDNEQFF.